Below are 19 T cell receptor beta chains sequenced from a single sample in a study of shared clonotypes between healthy human individuals. The naive CD8 fraction comprised CD45RO-negative cells positively selected for CCR7 and excluded terminally differentiated effector memory CD45RA+ cells. Assay used: immunoSEQ multiplex PCR; TCRdb lists only in-frame clones, some missing. The table has just over 2,000,000 clones, about 95% seen once. Sequencing was performed on naive CD8+ T cells sorted from blood. These receptors came from a man aged 18 to 29 in good health.

This clone has just one count. The chain has TRBV29-1 and TRBJ2-7; 7 bases agree with TRBD2. The CDR3 loop spans 16 amino acids. The J segment lost 3 bases and the V segment lost 1 base, leaving 12 bases of the junction unmatched. In germline, CDR1 is SQVTM, CDR2 ANQGSEA. The CDR3 protein is CSVEVIPSGNIYEQYF. The CDR3 DNA reads TGCAGCGTTGAAGTCATACCTAGCGGAAACATCTACGAGCAGTACTTC.

The J gene is TRBJ1-6, the V gene TRBV28; TRBD1 is a possible D gene (6 bases). The germline CDR1 and CDR2 sequences are MDHEN and SYDVKM. The CDR3 length is 16 residues. With 3 bases removed from V and 0 bases from J, the gap between germline ends came to 9 bases. CDR3 loop: CASSFQGRSYNSPLHF. CDR3 sequence (DNA): TGTGCCAGCAGTTTTCAGGGGCGCTCCTATAATTCACCCCTCCACTTT.

A word on this clone: Mismatch with germline at one junction end may stem from a read error. The chain links TRBV15 to TRBJ1-3, with 8 bases lining up with TRBD1. The CDR3 runs 13 residues. Germline V gene lookup returns CDR1 LNHNV and CDR2 YYDKDF (reference sequence). The CDR3 region is CATSTHGTGPSLF. CDR3 nucleotides: TGTGCCACCAGCACCCACGGGACAGGACCTAGCCTTTTT. Full variable domain (rest looked up from reference TRBV15 and TRBJ1-3): DAMVIQNPRYQVTQFGKPVTLSCSQTLNHNVMYWYQQKSSQAPKLLFHYYDKDFNNEADTPDNFQSRRPNTSFCFLDIRSPGLGDTAMYLCATSTHGTGPSLFGEGSWLTVV.

The rearrangement uses TRBV5-6 and TRBJ2-3, with 7 bases matching TRBD2. Trimming took 1 base from V and 6 from J; bases not matched to a gene: 8. CDR1 is SGHDT and CDR2 is YYEEEE in the germline V gene. The CDR3 loop spans 15 amino acids. The CDR3 DNA sequence: TGTGCCAGCAGCTTGTGGGAGGGGCCCTTCGATACGCAGTATTTT. It codes for CASSLWEGPFDTQYF.

The chain recombines TRBV4-3 with TRBJ2-7, with 7 bases identical to TRBD2. This CDR3 has 17 residues. The ends lost 0 bases at V and 0 bases at J; junction bases unmatched: 8. Germline CDR1 LGHNA, CDR2 YSLEER. CDR3 region: CASSQEILAELSYEQYF. The CDR3 DNA is TGCGCCAGCAGCCAAGAAATCCTAGCGGAGCTCTCCTACGAGCAGTACTTC.

Turning to this clone: Distinct nucleotide sequences in the sample also encode this CDR3. The V and J genes are TRBV9 and TRBJ2-7; 7 bases are shared with TRBD1. The CDR3 sequence is 13 residues long. The V gene's germline CDR1 is SGDLS and CDR2 YYNGEE. With V trimmed by 0 bases and J by 3 bases, 0 bases remained unmatched. CDR3 nucleotides: TGTGCCAGCAGCGTAGACAGGGGCTACGAGCAGTACTTC. Amino acid sequence: CASSVDRGYEQYF.

This clone was seen only once. V is TRBV30 and J is TRBJ2-1, with TRBD2 identical over 11 bases. The junction had 6 bases not matched to a gene; V was cut back by 2 bases and J by 6 bases. The CDR3 has 15 amino acids. Germline V gene lookup returns CDR1 GTSNPN and CDR2 SVGIG (reference sequence). CDR3 sequence: CAWSWASGGFNEQFF. Here the CDR3 DNA reads TGTGCCTGGAGTTGGGCTAGCGGGGGGTTCAATGAGCAGTTCTTC.

The V call is TRBV11-2, the J call TRBJ2-3, with D tentatively TRBD1 (6 bases). The germline gives CDR1 SGHAT, CDR2 FQNNGV. Trimming cost V 1 base and J 5 bases, with 13 bases left between them. The CDR3 sequence is 15 residues long. CDR3 amino acids: CASSLGSGEEDTQYF. CDR3 coding DNA: TGTGCCAGCAGCTTAGGGTCAGGGGAAGAAGATACGCAGTATTTT.

The chain carries TRBV9 and TRBJ2-7; D perhaps matches TRBD2 (7 bases). Per germline, CDR1 SGDLS and CDR2 YYNGEE. The CDR3 totals 15 residues. The V end was cut by 4 bases, the J end by 3 bases, with 17 bases between. CDR3 region: CASSPVGGGRYEQYF. As DNA, the CDR3 is TGTGCCAGCAGCCCCGTAGGGGGGGGCCGCTACGAGCAGTACTTC.

The V call is TRBV7-9, the J call TRBJ2-1; 9 nucleotides match TRBD1. After removal of 1 base from V and 4 bases from J, the junction contained 5 bases not matched to a gene. Per germline, CDR1 SEHNR and CDR2 FQNEAQ (reference sequence). The CDR3 loop spans 16 amino acids. Here the CDR3 DNA reads TGTGCCAGCAGCTTAGAACAGGGGGCAGCTTACAATGAGCAGTTCTTC. Protein sequence: CASSLEQGAAYNEQFF.

The rearrangement uses TRBV4-3 and TRBJ1-2; 8 bases agree with TRBD1. The CDR3 sequence is 19 residues long. Germline CDR1 LGHNA, CDR2 YSLEER. Unmatched junction bases numbered 17, after V lost 0 bases and J lost 5 bases. The chain's CDR3 is CASSQERTGYAWTRYGYTF. CDR3 bases: TGCGCCAGCAGCCAAGAAAGGACAGGGTACGCCTGGACCCGTTATGGCTACACCTTC.

J is TRBJ2-7 and V is TRBV6-1; D perhaps matches TRBD1 (5 bases). The CDR3 covers 13 residues. Germline assignment: CDR1 MNHNS and CDR2 SASEGT. Between the trimmed V and J ends, which lost 6 bases and 4 bases, there was a span of 13 bases. DNA for the CDR3: TGTGCCAGCAGACAGGAGTCAACTTACGAGCAGTACTTC. It is translated as CASRQESTYEQYF.

V gene TRBV6-1 combines with J gene TRBJ1-3; D is possibly TRBD1 (5 bases). Per the germline V gene, CDR1 is MNHNS and CDR2 is SASEGT. V dropped 0 bases and J dropped 7 bases, with 22 bases sitting between them. The CDR3 totals 18 residues. CDR3 loop: CASSEAPGWGSLGNTIYF. CDR3 in DNA: TGTGCCAGCAGTGAAGCGCCGGGGTGGGGGTCCTTAGGGAACACCATATATTTT.

V gene TRBV5-6 combines with J gene TRBJ1-3; maybe TRBD1 (5 bases). Germline CDR1 is SGHDT and CDR2 is YYEEEE. This CDR3 has 15 residues. Between the trimmed V and J ends, which lost 5 bases and 1 base, there was a span of 13 bases. DNA of the CDR3: TGTGCCAGCAGTACCCCCTCAGGGTCTGGAAACACCATATATTTT. This sequence encodes CASSTPSGSGNTIYF.

Comment on this clone: The sample carries other DNA sequences with the same CDR3. The rearrangement joins TRBV28 to TRBJ2-4; no firm D call. Between the trimmed V and J ends, which lost 9 bases and 8 bases, there was a span of 8 bases. Germline CDR1 is MDHEN and CDR2 is SYDVKM. This CDR3 contains 10 residues. CDR3 region: CASGPYIQYF. The CDR3 DNA sequence: TGTGCCAGTGGACCGTACATTCAGTACTTC.

The rearrangement uses TRBV27 and TRBJ2-7; 8 nucleotides match TRBD1. The V segment lost 5 bases and the J segment 5 bases; nucleotides outside the gene matches: 11. From germline, CDR1 is MNHEY and CDR2 SMNVEV (reference sequence). The CDR3 spans 15 residues. The CDR3 is CASSPKTGVWDEQYF. The CDR3 DNA sequence: TGTGCCAGCAGTCCCAAGACAGGGGTGTGGGACGAGCAGTACTTC.

The rearrangement links TRBV7-8 to TRBJ2-5; 8 nucleotides align to TRBD1. CDR1 SGHVS and CDR2 FQNEAQ come from the germline V gene. The CDR3 extends over 15 amino acids. V was pared by 5 bases and J by 2 bases, with 7 bases of the junction left unmatched. CDR3 coding DNA: TGTGCCAGCAGCCAAGACAGGGGCTTTCAAGAGACCCAGTACTTC. Encoded protein: CASSQDRGFQETQYF.

This clone occurred once. The identical CDR3 is also encoded by other nucleotide sequences in the sample. The chain joins TRBV7-9 to TRBJ2-7, with D possibly TRBD1 on 5 matching bases. The V end was cut by 5 bases, the J end by 2 bases, with 7 bases between. The CDR3 has 12 residues. From germline, CDR1 is SEHNR and CDR2 FQNEAQ (reference sequence). The CDR3 loop reads CASSTGTYEQYF. The CDR3 nucleotides are TGTGCCAGCAGCACAGGAACCTACGAGCAGTACTTC.

CDR3 loop: CASSRLAASYEQYF. The CDR3 DNA is TGTGCCAGCAGCCGACTAGCGGCATCCTACGAGCAGTACTTC. The chain employs TRBV27 and TRBJ2-7; TRBD2 agrees at 9 bases. V lost 6 bases, J lost 1 base, and 4 bases stayed unmatched. CDR3 length: 14 residues. Per germline, CDR1 MNHEY and CDR2 SMNVEV (reference sequence).